The rows below give T cell receptor beta chains drawn from one sample of a study of beta chain features in type 1 diabetes. Sequencing was performed with immunoSEQ multiplex PCR; in TCRdb, only in-frame clones are kept and a portion is missing. The sample carries about 15,000 clones, around three fifths recorded once. Sequencing was carried out using stem cell memory CD4+ T cells from blood. These receptors were obtained from a young woman with type 1 diabetes. CDR3s include the opening cysteine and the closing phenylalanine or tryptophan. The order of the fields is V gene, D gene, clone size, J gene, CDR3 DNA, CDR3 protein. The D gene is left open where the match is weak. Clone size is given for some rows only: seen once, a few or many times, or a class if the clone is expanded.

TRBV7-2,NA,NA,TRBJ1-2,TGTGCCAGCAGCGAAGGGGGCTATGGCTACACCTTC,CASSEGGYGYTF
TRBV18,NA,NA,TRBJ2-1,TGTGCCAGCTCACCACGGACTTACAATGAGCAGTTCTTC,CASSPRTYNEQFF
TRBV12-2,NA,NA,TRBJ2-3,TGTGCAAGTCGCTGGGGCGATCCGCAGTATTTT,CASRWGDPQYF
TRBV29-1,NA,few,TRBJ2-7,TGCAGCGTTGGGGAGGGGGACATGGACGAGCAGTACTTC,CSVGEGDMDEQYF
TRBV6-5,TRBD1,NA,TRBJ2-7,TGTGCCAGCAGTTACTTCGGGACAGGAAGATCCTACGAGCAGTACTTC,CASSYFGTGRSYEQYF
TRBV29-1,NA,few,TRBJ2-3,TGCAGCGCCTCGGGCGGGGCGACTAGCACAGATACGCAGTATTTT,CSASGGATSTDTQYF
TRBV7-2,NA,few,TRBJ2-5,TGTGCCAGCGCTGGGCGGGGCAGTAAAGAGACCCAGTACTTC,CASAGRGSKETQYF
TRBV2,TRBD1,NA,TRBJ1-4,TGTGCCAGCAGCTTGCTGGGACAGCAGAATGAAAAACTGTTTTTT,CASSLLGQQNEKLFF
TRBV4-3,TRBD1,NA,TRBJ1-2,TGCGCCAGCAGCCAGGCCGGACAGGGGGGGGGCTATGGCTACACCTTC,CASSQAGQGGGYGYTF
TRBV19,TRBD1,NA,TRBJ2-5,TGTGCCAGCACTGACAGGGGGGATAAAGAGACCCAGTACTTC,CASTDRGDKETQYF
TRBV15,NA,once,TRBJ1-3,TGTGCCACCAGCATGTTCCGGTACTCTGGAAACACCATATATTTT,CATSMFRYSGNTIYF
TRBV23-1,NA,NA,TRBJ2-1,TGCGCCAGCATCACGTGCTCCACAGGGAAGAATGAGCAGTTCTTC,CASITCSTGKNEQFF
TRBV6-1,NA,NA,TRBJ1-6,TGTGCCAGCAGTGAACAGTTGGGGAGGAGTTCACCCCTCCACTTT,CASSEQLGRSSPLHF
TRBV30,NA,NA,TRBJ2-7,TGTGCCTGGAGAGCCGCCTACGAGCAGTACTTC,CAWRAAYEQYF
TRBV18,TRBD2,NA,TRBJ2-5,TGTGCCAGCTCACTTGGGACTAGCGGACAAGAGACCCAGTACTTC,CASSLGTSGQETQYF
TRBV19,NA,few,TRBJ1-2,TGTGCCAGTAGTGAAAGACGGGATGGCTACACCTTC,CASSERRDGYTF
TRBV11-2,NA,few,TRBJ2-2,TGTGCCAGCAGCTTAGATTTGGCAGGGGGGACCGGGGAGCTGTTTTTT,CASSLDLAGGTGELFF
TRBV28,NA,NA,TRBJ1-5,TGTGCCAGCAGCATACAGGCTAACAATCAGCCCCAGCATTTT,CASSIQANNQPQHF
TRBV28,NA,NA,TRBJ1-1,TGTGCCACGCGAAGAAACACTGAAGCTTTCTTT,CATRRNTEAFF
TRBV28,NA,few,TRBJ2-3,TGTGCCAGCGTGGCGTATCGGGAGAACACAGATACGCAGTATTTT,CASVAYRENTDTQYF
TRBV6-1,NA,NA,TRBJ1-1,TGTGCCAGCAGTGATGACACCCGAACCACTGAAGCTTTCTTT,CASSDDTRTTEAFF
TRBV7-2,TRBD1,NA,TRBJ1-1,TGTGCCAGCAGCCCAAGCACAGGGGTCACTGAAGCTTTCTTT,CASSPSTGVTEAFF
TRBV2,NA,NA,TRBJ2-2,TGTGCCAGCAGTTTGGCGGTCTCCACCGGGGAGCTGTTTTTT,CASSLAVSTGELFF
TRBV19,TRBD2,NA,TRBJ2-1,TGTGCCAGTAGCTCGGGACTAGCGGGGGGTTCCTACAATGAGCAGTTCTTC,CASSSGLAGGSYNEQFF
TRBV6-1,TRBD1,NA,TRBJ2-7,TGTGCCAGCAGTCTGAACAGGGGTAACTCCTACGAGCAGTACTTC,CASSLNRGNSYEQYF
TRBV11-2,TRBD1,NA,TRBJ2-3,TGTGCCAGCAGCCTACAGGGGGCAGATACGCAGTATTTT,CASSLQGADTQYF
TRBV6-6,NA,NA,TRBJ2-4,TGTGCCAGCAGTTACGTCACCTCGGGAAACATTCAGTACTTC,CASSYVTSGNIQYF
TRBV7-8,TRBD2,NA,TRBJ2-3,TGTGCCAGCAGCCTGGGGACTAGGAGGGCAGATACGCAGTATTTT,CASSLGTRRADTQYF
TRBV7-8,NA,NA,TRBJ2-7,TGTGCCAGCAGCTTAGCGCTTGGTAGCCTCTCCTACGAGCAGTACTTC,CASSLALGSLSYEQYF
TRBV7-2,TRBD2,NA,TRBJ2-1,TGTGCCAGCAGCTCATTAGCGGGGGGAAGGGAGCAGTTCTTC,CASSSLAGGREQFF
TRBV11-3,NA,NA,TRBJ2-7,TGTGCCAGCAGCCCGCTAGCGAGTGCAGACTACGAGCAGTACTTC,CASSPLASADYEQYF
TRBV5-6,NA,NA,TRBJ2-1,TGTGCCAGCAGCCTGTTTGCGGGCTACATAAACAATGAGCAGTTCTTC,CASSLFAGYINNEQFF